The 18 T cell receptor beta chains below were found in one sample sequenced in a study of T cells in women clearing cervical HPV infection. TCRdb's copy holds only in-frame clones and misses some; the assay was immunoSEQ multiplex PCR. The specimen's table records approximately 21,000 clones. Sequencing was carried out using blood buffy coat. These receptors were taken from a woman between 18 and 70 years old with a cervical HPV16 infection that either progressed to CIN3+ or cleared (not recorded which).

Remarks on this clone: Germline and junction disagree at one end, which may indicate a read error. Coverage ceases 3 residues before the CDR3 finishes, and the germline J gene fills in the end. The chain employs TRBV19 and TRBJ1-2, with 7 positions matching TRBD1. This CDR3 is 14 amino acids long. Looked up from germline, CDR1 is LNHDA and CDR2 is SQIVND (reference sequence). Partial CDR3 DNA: TGTGCCAATAGTATAATACAGGGGCAGGGTGGC. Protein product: CANSIIQGQGG. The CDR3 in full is CANSIIQGQGGYTF.

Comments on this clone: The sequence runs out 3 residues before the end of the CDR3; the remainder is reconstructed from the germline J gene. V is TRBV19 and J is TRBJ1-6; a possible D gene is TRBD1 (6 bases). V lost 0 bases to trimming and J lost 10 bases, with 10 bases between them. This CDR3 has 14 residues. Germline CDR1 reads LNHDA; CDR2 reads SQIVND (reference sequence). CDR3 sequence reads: CASSIDPGDSPLHF. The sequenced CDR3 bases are TGTGCCAGTAGTATAGATCCAGGGGACTCACCC.

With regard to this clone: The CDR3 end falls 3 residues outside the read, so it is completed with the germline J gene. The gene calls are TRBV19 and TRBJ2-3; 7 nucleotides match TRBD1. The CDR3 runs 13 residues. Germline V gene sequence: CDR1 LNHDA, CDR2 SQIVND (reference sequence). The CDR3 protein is CASSIITGETQYF. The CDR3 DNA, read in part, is TGTGCCAGTAGTATTATTACAGGGGAGACG. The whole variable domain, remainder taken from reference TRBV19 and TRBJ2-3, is DGGITQSPKYLFRKEGQNVTLSCEQNLNHDAMYWYRQDPGQGLRLIYYSQIVNDFQKGDIAEGYSVSREKKESFPLTVTSAQKNPTAFYLCASSIITGETQYFGPGTRLTVL.

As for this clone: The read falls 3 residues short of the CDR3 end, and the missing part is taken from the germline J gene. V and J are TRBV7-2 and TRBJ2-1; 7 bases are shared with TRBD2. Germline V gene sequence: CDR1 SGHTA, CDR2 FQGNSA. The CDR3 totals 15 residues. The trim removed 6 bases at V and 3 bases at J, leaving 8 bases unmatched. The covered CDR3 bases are TGTGCCAGCAGTGAACAAGCGGGGTTCTACAATGAG. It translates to CASSEQAGFYNE. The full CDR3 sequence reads CASSEQAGFYNEQFF.

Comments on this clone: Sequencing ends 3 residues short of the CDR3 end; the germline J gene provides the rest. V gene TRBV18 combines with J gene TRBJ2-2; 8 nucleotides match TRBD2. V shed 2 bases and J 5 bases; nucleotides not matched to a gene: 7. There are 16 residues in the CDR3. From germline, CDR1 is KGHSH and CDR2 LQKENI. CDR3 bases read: TGTGCCAGCTCACCATTTACGCGGGAGGTAACCGGGGAG. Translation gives CASSPFTREVTGE. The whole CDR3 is CASSPFTREVTGELFF.

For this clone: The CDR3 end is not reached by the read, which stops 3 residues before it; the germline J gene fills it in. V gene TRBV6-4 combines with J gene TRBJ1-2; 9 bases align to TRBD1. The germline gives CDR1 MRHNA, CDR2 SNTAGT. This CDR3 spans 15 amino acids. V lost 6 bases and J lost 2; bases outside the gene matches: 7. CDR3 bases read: TGTGCCAGCAGCGCTACCGGGACAGGGAACTATGGC. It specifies CASSATGTGNYG. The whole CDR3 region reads CASSATGTGNYGYTF.

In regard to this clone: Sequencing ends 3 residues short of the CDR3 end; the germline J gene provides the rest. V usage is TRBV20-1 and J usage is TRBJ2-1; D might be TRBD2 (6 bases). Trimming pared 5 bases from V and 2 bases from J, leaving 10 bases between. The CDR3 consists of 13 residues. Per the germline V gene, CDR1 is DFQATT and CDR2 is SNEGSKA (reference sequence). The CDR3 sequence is CSASEGTYNEQFF. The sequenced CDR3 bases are TGCAGTGCTTCGGAGGGGACCTACAATGAG.

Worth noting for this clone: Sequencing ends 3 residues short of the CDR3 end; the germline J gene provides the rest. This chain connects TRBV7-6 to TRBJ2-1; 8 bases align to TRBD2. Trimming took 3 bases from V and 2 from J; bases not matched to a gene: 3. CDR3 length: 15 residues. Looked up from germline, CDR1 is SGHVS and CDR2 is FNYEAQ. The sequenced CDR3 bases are TGTGCCAGCAGCTTCTTTAGCGGGGCCTACAATGAG. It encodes CASSFFSGAYNE. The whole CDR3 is CASSFFSGAYNEQFF.

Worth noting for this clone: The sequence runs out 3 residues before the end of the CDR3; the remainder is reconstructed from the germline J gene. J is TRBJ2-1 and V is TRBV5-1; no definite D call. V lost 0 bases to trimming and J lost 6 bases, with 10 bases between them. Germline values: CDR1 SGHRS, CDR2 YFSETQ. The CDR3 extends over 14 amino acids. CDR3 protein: CASSLVLEINEQFF. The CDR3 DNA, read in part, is TGCGCCAGCAGCTTGGTGTTAGAAATCAATGAG.

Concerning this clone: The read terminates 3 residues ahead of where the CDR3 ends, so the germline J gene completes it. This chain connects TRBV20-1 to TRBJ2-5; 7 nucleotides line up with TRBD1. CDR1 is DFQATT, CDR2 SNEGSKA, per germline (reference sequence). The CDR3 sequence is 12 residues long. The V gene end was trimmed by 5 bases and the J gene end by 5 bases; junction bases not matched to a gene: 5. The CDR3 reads CSADRQGETQYF. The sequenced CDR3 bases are TGCAGTGCTGACCGACAGGGCGAGACC.

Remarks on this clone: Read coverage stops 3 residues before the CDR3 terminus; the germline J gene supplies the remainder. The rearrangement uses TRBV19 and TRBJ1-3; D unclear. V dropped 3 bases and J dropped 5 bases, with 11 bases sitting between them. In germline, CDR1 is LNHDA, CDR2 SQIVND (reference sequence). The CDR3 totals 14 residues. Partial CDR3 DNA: TGTGCCAGTAGTATCTCAAGCCCCAGAAACACC. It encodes CASSISSPRNT. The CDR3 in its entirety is CASSISSPRNTIYF.

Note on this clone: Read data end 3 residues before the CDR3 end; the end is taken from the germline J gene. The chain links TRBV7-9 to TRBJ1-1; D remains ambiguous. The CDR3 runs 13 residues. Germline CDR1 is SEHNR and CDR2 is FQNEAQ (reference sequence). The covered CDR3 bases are TGTGCCAGCAGCTCGGACTATTACAATGAG. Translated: CASSSDYYNE. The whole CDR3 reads CASSSDYYNEAFF.

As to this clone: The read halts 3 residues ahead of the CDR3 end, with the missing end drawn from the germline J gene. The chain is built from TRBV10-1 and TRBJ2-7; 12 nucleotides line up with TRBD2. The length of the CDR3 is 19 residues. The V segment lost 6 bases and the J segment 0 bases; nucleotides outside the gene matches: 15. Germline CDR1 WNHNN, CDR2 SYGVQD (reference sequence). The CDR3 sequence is CASRAPRTSGNLSSYEQYF. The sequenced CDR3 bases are TGCGCCAGCAGGGCCCCCCGGACTAGCGGGAACCTAAGCTCCTACGAG.

The DNA read from the CDR3 is TGCAGTGCTAGAAAGGGGCACACC. The encoded protein is CSARKGHT. The CDR3 reads in full as CSARKGHTIYF. This rearrangement joins TRBV20-1 to TRBJ1-3; D possibly corresponds to TRBD1 (5 bases). Sequencing ends 3 residues short of the CDR3 end; the germline J gene provides the rest. CDR1 and CDR2 from the germline V gene are DFQATT and SNEGSKA (reference sequence). CDR3 length: 11 residues. Trimming removed 2 bases from V and 8 bases from J, with 7 bases in between.

The CDR3 reads CASSYSMTRGSHEQYF. Incomplete CDR3 DNA: TGTGCCAGCAGTTACTCGATGACAAGGGGTTCCCACGAG. This chain links TRBV6-2 or TRBV6-3 with TRBJ2-7, with a tentative D call TRBD1 (5 bases). The read terminates 3 residues ahead of where the CDR3 ends, so the germline J gene completes it. The CDR3 extends over 16 amino acids. V was clipped by 0 bases and J by 5 bases, with 17 bases between them. Germline CDR1 is MNHEY and CDR2 is SVGEGT.

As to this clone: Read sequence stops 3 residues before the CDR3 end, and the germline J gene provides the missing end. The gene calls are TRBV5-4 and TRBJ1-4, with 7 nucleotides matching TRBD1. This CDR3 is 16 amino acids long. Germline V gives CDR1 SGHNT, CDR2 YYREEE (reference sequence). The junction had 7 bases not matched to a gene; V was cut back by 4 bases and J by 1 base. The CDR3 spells CASSENRGLTNEKLFF. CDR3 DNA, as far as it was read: TGTGCCAGCAGCGAAAACAGGGGATTAACTAATGAAAAA.

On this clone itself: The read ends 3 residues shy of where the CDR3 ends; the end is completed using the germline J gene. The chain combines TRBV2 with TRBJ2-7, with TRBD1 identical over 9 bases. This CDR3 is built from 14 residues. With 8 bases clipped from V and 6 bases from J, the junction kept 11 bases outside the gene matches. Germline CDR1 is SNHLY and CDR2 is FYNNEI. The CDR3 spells CASHPGTGYVEQYF. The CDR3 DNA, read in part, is TGTGCCAGCCACCCCGGGACAGGGTATGTCGAG.

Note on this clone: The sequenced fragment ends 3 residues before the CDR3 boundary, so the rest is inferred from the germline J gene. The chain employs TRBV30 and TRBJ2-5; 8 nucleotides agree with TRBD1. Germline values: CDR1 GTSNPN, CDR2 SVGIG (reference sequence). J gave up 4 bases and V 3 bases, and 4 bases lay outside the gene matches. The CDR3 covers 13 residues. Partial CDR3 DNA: TGTGCCTGGAGCGTACAGGGGGTAGAGACC. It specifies CAWSVQGVET. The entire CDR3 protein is CAWSVQGVETQYF.